The present TCR beta chain was sequenced within a study of regulatory dendritic cells for organ transplantation. Memory T cells were CD45RO+, naive were CD45RA+, sorted by FACS. General study points: Memory CD8+ clonal expansion seemed more limited with regulatory than mature dendritic cells. Between individuals, the alloreactive memory CD8+ T cell pool differed considerably. Memory T cells were less diverse than naive, with memory CD8+ most oligoclonal.

Points on this clone: What it binds is unknown.

The CDR3 is 12 residues long. The germline V gene has CDR1 MRHNA and CDR2 SNTAGT. With 10 bases removed from V and 3 bases from J, the gap between germline ends came to 12 bases. The method was immunoSEQ multiplex PCR; TCRdb's version includes in-frame clones alone and lacks a portion of them. The sample includes almost 30,000 clones, about 80% of them seen just once. Input material: memory CD4+ T cells from blood. Described subset: CD45RO+ memory T cells. This sequence was found in a human donor in good health. The chain employs TRBV6-4 and TRBJ1-2; D is possibly TRBD1 (5 bases). This CDR3 reads CAIGGADYGYTF. In nucleotides, the CDR3 is TGTGCCATAGGAGGGGCTGACTATGGCTACACCTTC.